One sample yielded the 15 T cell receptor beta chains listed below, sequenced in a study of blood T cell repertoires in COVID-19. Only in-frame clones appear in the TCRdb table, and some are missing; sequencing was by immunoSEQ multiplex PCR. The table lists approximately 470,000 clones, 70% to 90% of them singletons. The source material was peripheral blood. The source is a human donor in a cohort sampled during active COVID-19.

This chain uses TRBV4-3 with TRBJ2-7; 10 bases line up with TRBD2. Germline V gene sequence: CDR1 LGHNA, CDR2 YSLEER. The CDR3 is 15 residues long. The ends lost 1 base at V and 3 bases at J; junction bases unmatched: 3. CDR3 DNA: TGCGCCAGCAGCCAAGTCTCTAGCGGGAGCTACGAGCAGTACTTC. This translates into CASSQVSSGSYEQYF.

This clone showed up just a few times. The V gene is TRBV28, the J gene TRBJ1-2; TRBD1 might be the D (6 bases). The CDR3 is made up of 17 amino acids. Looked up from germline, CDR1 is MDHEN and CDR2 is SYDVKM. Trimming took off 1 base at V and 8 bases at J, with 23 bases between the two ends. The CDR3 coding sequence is TGTGCCAGCAGTTTATCCACAGGATGGGGGCGAAACGAGGGCTACACCTTC. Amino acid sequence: CASSLSTGWGRNEGYTF.

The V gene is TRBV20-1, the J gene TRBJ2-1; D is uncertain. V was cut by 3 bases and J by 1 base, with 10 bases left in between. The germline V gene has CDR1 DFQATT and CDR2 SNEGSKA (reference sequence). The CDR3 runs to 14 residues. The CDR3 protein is CSASSWRSYNEQFF. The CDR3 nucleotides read TGCAGTGCTAGTTCCTGGCGGTCCTACAATGAGCAGTTCTTC.

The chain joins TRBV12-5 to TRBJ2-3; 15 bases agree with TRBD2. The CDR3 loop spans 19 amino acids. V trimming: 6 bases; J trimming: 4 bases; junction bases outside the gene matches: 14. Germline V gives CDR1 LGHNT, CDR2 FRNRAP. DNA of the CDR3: TGTGCTAGTGGATCACCGGGACTAGCGGGAGGCCCCCCCGCAGATACGCAGTATTTT. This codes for CASGSPGLAGGPPADTQYF.

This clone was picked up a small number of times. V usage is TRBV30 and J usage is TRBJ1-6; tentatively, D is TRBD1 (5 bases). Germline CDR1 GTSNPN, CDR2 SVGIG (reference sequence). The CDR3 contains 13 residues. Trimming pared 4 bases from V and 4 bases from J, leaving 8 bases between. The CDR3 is CAWNGGYNSPLHF. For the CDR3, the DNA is TGTGCCTGGAACGGGGGGTATAATTCACCCCTCCACTTT.

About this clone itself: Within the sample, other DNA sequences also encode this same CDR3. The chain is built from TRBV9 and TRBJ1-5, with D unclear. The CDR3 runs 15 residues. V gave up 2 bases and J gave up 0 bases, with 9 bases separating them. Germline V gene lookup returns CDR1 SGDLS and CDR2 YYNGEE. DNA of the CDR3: TGTGCCAGCAGCGTGGGGAGGAATAGCAATCAGCCCCAGCATTTT. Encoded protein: CASSVGRNSNQPQHF.

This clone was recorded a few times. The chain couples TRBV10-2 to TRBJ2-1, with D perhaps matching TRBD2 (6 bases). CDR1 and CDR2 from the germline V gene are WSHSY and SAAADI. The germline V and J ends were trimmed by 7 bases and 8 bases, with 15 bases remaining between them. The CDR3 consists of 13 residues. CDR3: CASTLGRRDEQFF. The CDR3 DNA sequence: TGCGCCAGCACTTTGGGGAGGAGGGATGAGCAGTTCTTC.

Here the CDR3 DNA reads TGTGCCAGCACCACCACAGGGTTAGAGCAGTACTTC. It encodes CASTTTGLEQYF. The V gene is TRBV6-5, the J gene TRBJ2-7; D is perhaps TRBD1 (6 bases). Looked up from germline, CDR1 is MNHEY and CDR2 is SVGAGI. This CDR3 region has 12 residues. Trimming cost V 7 bases and J 7 bases, with 14 bases left between them.

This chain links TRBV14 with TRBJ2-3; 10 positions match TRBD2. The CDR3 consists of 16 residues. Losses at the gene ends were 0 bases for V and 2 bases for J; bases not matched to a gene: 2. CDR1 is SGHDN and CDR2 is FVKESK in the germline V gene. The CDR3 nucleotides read TGTGCCAGCAGCCAAGAACTAGCGGGATCCACAGATACGCAGTATTTT. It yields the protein CASSQELAGSTDTQYF.

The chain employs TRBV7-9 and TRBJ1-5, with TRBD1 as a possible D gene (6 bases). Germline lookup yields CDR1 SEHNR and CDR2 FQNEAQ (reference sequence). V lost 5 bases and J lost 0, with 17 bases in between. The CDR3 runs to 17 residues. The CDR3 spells CASSPGGGSGSNQPQHF. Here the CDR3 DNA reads TGTGCCAGCAGCCCTGGGGGGGGCTCGGGTAGCAATCAGCCCCAGCATTTT.

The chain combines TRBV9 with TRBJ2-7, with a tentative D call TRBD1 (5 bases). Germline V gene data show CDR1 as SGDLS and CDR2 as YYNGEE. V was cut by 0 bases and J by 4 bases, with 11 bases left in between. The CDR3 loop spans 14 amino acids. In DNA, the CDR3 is TGTGCCAGCAGCGTAGCTGTGCAGGGTTACGAGCAGTACTTC. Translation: CASSVAVQGYEQYF.

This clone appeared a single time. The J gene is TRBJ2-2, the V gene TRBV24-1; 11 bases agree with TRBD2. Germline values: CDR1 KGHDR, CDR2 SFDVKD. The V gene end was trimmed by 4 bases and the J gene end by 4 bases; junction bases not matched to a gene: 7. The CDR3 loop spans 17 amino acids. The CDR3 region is CATSDPLAGGSTGELFF. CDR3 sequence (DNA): TGTGCCACCAGTGACCCTCTAGCGGGAGGATCCACCGGGGAGCTGTTTTTT.

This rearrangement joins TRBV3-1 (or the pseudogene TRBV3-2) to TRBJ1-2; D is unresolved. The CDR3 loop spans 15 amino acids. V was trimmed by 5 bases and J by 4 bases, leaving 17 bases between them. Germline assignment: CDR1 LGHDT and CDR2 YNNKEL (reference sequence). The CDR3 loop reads CASSFRVPGSYGYTF. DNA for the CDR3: TGTGCCAGCAGCTTCCGGGTCCCGGGTAGCTATGGCTACACCTTC.

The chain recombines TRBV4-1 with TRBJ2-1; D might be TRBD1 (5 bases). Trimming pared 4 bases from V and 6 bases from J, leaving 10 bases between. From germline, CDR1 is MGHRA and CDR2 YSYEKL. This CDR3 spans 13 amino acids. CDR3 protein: CASSPRQSNEQFF. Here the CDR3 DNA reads TGCGCCAGCAGCCCTCGACAGTCCAATGAGCAGTTCTTC.

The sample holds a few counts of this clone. CDR3 in DNA: TGTGCCAGCAGTTACTCGCGAGATACGCAGTATTTT. The encoded protein is CASSYSRDTQYF. The chain uses TRBV6-5 and TRBJ2-3; D is ambiguous. CDR1 and CDR2 from the germline V gene are MNHEY and SVGAGI. Trimming shortened V by 0 bases and J by 5 bases, and 3 bases separated the two germline ends. The CDR3 is 12 residues long.